One and the same sample provided the 29 T cell receptor beta chains below, sequenced in a study of a mutant IDH1 vaccine in newly diagnosed glioma. Antigens for these TCRs are unknown. As to time point: week 47, end of study. Every vaccination contained 300 ug of the mutant IDH1 20-mer peptide and was paired with topical imiquimod. Data came from immunoSEQ multiplex PCR; TCRdb stores just in-frame clones and leaves some out. The table includes roughly 50,000 clones, about three quarters detected once. The sample here was PBMCs, taken from a glioma patient whose treatment included an IDH1 peptide vaccine. These receptors were collected from a woman aged 40-49 years with glioma. Some clones in this sample may be carry-over from other donors' samples.

A few counts support this clone. This chain uses TRBV14 with TRBJ1-1, with D unclear. Trimming left V 0 bases short and J 11 bases short, with 4 bases between. CDR1 and CDR2 from the germline V gene are SGHDN and FVKESK. The CDR3 runs 10 residues. CDR3 coding DNA: TGTGCCAGCAGCCAAGAGGAGGCTTTCTTT. Translation gives CASSQEEAFF.

The V call is TRBV18, the J call TRBJ1-1, with a tentative D call TRBD1 (6 bases). V lost 1 base and J lost 8, with 14 bases in between. The germline gives CDR1 KGHSH, CDR2 LQKENI. There are 14 residues in the CDR3. The CDR3 loop reads CASSPQYNRDEAFF. The CDR3 coding sequence is TGTGCCAGCTCACCACAGTATAACAGGGACGAAGCTTTCTTT.

The J gene is TRBJ2-3, the V gene TRBV5-1, with 7 bases aligning to TRBD1. V was clipped by 3 bases and J by 0 bases; unmatched bases: 4. Germline-derived CDR1 and CDR2 are SGHRS and YFSETQ. This CDR3 is built from 15 residues. The CDR3: CASSSGGTSTDTQYF. CDR3 coding DNA: TGCGCCAGCAGCTCAGGGGGAACTAGCACAGATACGCAGTATTTT. Combining the CDR3 with reference TRBV5-1 and TRBJ2-3 gives the whole variable domain KAGVTQTPRYLIKTRGQQVTLSCSPISGHRSVSWYQQTPGQGLQFLFEYFSETQRNKGNFPGRFSGRQFSNSRSEMNVSTLELGDSALYLCASSSGGTSTDTQYFGPGTRLTVL.

The J gene is TRBJ1-5, the V gene TRBV4-3, with D possibly matching TRBD1 (5 bases). The CDR3 covers 16 residues. Trimming pared 0 bases from V and 3 bases from J, leaving 12 bases between. The germline gives CDR1 LGHNA, CDR2 YSLEER. CDR3 nucleotides: TGCGCCAGCAGCCAAGAATGGGGACTGGCCAATCAGCCCCAGCATTTT. It is translated as CASSQEWGLANQPQHF.

This chain connects TRBV2 to TRBJ1-2; 9 nucleotides match TRBD1. The germline CDR1 and CDR2 sequences are SNHLY and FYNNEI. V lost 3 bases to trimming and J lost 4 bases; unmatched junction nucleotides: 6. The CDR3 sequence is 15 residues long. The CDR3 DNA sequence: TGTGCCAGCAGTGATTGGACAGGGGATCCCTATGGCTACACCTTC. This codes for CASSDWTGDPYGYTF. Combining the CDR3 with reference TRBV2 and TRBJ1-2 gives the whole variable domain EPEVTQTPSHQVTQMGQEVILRCVPISNHLYFYWYRQILGQKVEFLVSFYNNEISEKSEIFDDQFSVERPDGSNFTLKIRSTKLEDSAMYFCASSDWTGDPYGYTFGSGTRLTVV.

Concerning this clone: Germline is not matched at one junction end, which may reflect a read error. V usage is TRBV7-7 and J usage is TRBJ2-7, with D maybe TRBD1 (8 bases). This CDR3 has 17 residues. The germline V gene encodes CDR1 SSHAT and CDR2 FNYEAQ (reference sequence). The CDR3 DNA follows: TGTGCTAGCAGCCTACCGCGGCGGGGGACAGGCCGCTACGAGCAGTACTTC. It is translated as CASSLPRRGTGRYEQYF.

This chain uses TRBV4-3 with TRBJ1-3, with D hard to call. The germline V and J ends were trimmed by 3 bases and 0 bases, with 12 bases remaining between them. This CDR3 is 16 amino acids long. Germline assignment: CDR1 LGHNA and CDR2 YSLEER. In nucleotides, the CDR3 is TGCGCCAGCAGCCAGAACTCGCGCTTCTCTGGAAACACCATATATTTT. Its translation is CASSQNSRFSGNTIYF.

In this sample, this clone turned up once. The J gene is TRBJ2-2, the V gene TRBV5-6, with 8 bases that match TRBD1. J was trimmed by 6 bases and V by 7 bases; bases with no gene match: 5. Germline loops: CDR1 SGHDT, CDR2 YYEEEE. The CDR3 loop spans 13 amino acids. The CDR3 DNA sequence: TGTGCCAGCGGGAACAGGGGGTCCGGGGAGCTGTTTTTT. Amino acids: CASGNRGSGELFF. The whole variable domain, remainder taken from reference TRBV5-6 and TRBJ2-2, is DAGVTQSPTHLIKTRGQQVTLRCSPKSGHDTVSWYQQALGQGPQFIFQYYEEEERQRGNFPDRFSGHQFPNYSSELNVNALLLGDSALYLCASGNRGSGELFFGEGSRLTVL.

This clone was seen once. J is TRBJ1-4 and V is TRBV10-1, with unresolved D. CDR1 and CDR2 (germline): WNHNN, SYGVQD (reference sequence). The CDR3 totals 15 residues. V was shortened by 2 bases and J by 7 bases, with 14 bases between the two germline ends. CDR3 nucleotide sequence: TGCGCCAGCAGTGAGGCATTAGGGAGGAGTGAAAAACTGTTTTTT. Residues: CASSEALGRSEKLFF.

This rearrangement joins TRBV4-1 to TRBJ2-1; the D gene is possibly TRBD2 (7 bases). Trimming stripped 3 bases from V and 5 bases from J, with 20 bases between. The length of the CDR3 is 17 residues. Germline CDR1 reads MGHRA; CDR2 reads YSYEKL. The CDR3 DNA reads as TGCGCCAGCAGCCACGCGGAGGGGGGGGGAATAGACAATGAGCAGTTCTTC. This sequence encodes CASSHAEGGGIDNEQFF.

This sequence joins TRBV5-1 and TRBJ1-1; a weak D match, TRBD1 (5 bases). CDR1 and CDR2 from the germline V gene are SGHRS and YFSETQ. V lost 0 bases and J lost 0, with 12 bases in between. CDR3 length: 16 residues. Here the CDR3 DNA reads TGCGCCAGCAGCTTGGCCCCACCAGGGCTGAACACTGAAGCTTTCTTT. Encoded protein: CASSLAPPGLNTEAFF.

This clone was counted once. CDR3 amino acids: CASSPGRAGYSNQPQHF. The CDR3 nucleotides read TGTGCCAGCTCACCGGGTCGCGCGGGGTATAGCAATCAGCCCCAGCATTTT. The J gene is TRBJ1-5, the V gene TRBV18; D remains unclear. The CDR3 covers 17 residues. Germline CDR1 is KGHSH and CDR2 is LQKENI. The V end lost 3 bases, the J end lost 0 bases, and 15 bases lay between the germline ends.

This clone was seen just once. The CDR3 loop is CASSLRQGTEAFF. CDR3 DNA sequence: TGTGCCAGCAGCTTGCGACAGGGCACTGAAGCTTTCTTT. This chain links TRBV11-2 with TRBJ1-1; 7 bases are a match to TRBD1. Germline V CDR1 and CDR2: SGHAT, FQNNGV. The V gene end was trimmed by 3 bases and the J gene end by 4 bases; junction bases not matched to a gene: 2. The CDR3 has 13 amino acids.

This chain joins TRBV5-1 and TRBJ2-7; D is ambiguous. Germline CDR1 SGHRS, CDR2 YFSETQ. Trimming stripped 0 bases from V and 0 bases from J, with 4 bases between. The CDR3 is made up of 13 amino acids. The CDR3 is CASSLAPSYEQYF. CDR3 DNA sequence: TGCGCCAGCAGCTTGGCCCCCTCCTACGAGCAGTACTTC.

The chain uses TRBV7-2 and TRBJ2-1; maybe TRBD1 (6 bases). Germline V gives CDR1 SGHTA, CDR2 FQGNSA. V lost 5 bases to trimming and J lost 2 bases, with 13 bases between them. The CDR3 extends over 15 amino acids. Here the CDR3 DNA reads TGTGCCAGCAGCACACGGGACATCACCTACAATGAGCAGTTCTTC. It is translated as CASSTRDITYNEQFF.

This clone was seen a handful of times. This rearrangement joins TRBV5-6 to TRBJ2-7, with D possibly TRBD2 on 6 matching bases. Looked up from germline, CDR1 is SGHDT and CDR2 is YYEEEE. V was clipped by 5 bases and J by 0 bases, with 12 bases between them. This CDR3 is built from 14 residues. The CDR3 DNA follows: TGTGCCAGCAGTCATGGGACTTTCTCCTACGAGCAGTACTTC. This gives the protein CASSHGTFSYEQYF.

This chain joins TRBV7-9 and TRBJ1-2, with D perhaps matching TRBD1 (5 bases). The CDR3 extends over 14 amino acids. Deletions cut 7 bases from V and 3 bases from J, with 15 bases between. Germline CDR1 and CDR2: SEHNR and FQNEAQ (reference sequence). In DNA form, the CDR3 reads TGTGCCAGCAACGGGGGTACAGTCTACTATGGCTACACCTTC. Encoded protein: CASNGGTVYYGYTF. The full variable domain, with the rest looked up from reference TRBV7-9 and TRBJ1-2, is DTGVSQNPRHKITKRGQNVTFRCDPISEHNRLYWYRQTLGQGPEFLTYFQNEAQLEKSRLLSDRFSAERPKGSFSTLEIQRTEQGDSAMYLCASNGGTVYYGYTFGSGTRLTVV.

The CDR3 is CAISDTLPNEGSYNSPLHF. Here the CDR3 DNA reads TGTGCCATCAGTGACACGCTACCCAATGAAGGGAGCTATAATTCACCCCTCCACTTT. This chain connects TRBV10-3 to TRBJ1-6; D is ambiguous. Looked up from germline, CDR1 is ENHRY and CDR2 is SYGVKD. Trimming took off 3 bases at V and 3 bases at J, with 21 bases between the two ends. The CDR3 has 19 amino acids.

The CDR3 region has the DNA TGTGCCAGCAGCGGGACAGGGGCTGTACAAGAGACCCAGTACTTC. It is translated as CASSGTGAVQETQYF. This chain links TRBV11-2 with TRBJ2-5, with 10 nucleotides matching TRBD1. The V segment lost 5 bases and the J segment 2 bases; nucleotides outside the gene matches: 5. This CDR3 contains 15 residues. Germline assignment: CDR1 SGHAT and CDR2 FQNNGV. Drawing the rest from reference TRBV11-2 and TRBJ2-5, the complete variable domain is EAGVAQSPRYKIIEKRQSVAFWCNPISGHATLYWYQQILGQGPKLLIQFQNNGVVDDSQLPKDRFSAERLKGVDSTLKIQPAKLEDSAVYLCASSGTGAVQETQYFGPGTRLLVL.

This sequence joins TRBV6-5 and TRBJ1-2; D unclear. This CDR3 has 12 amino acids. Germline V gene sequence: CDR1 MNHEY, CDR2 SVGAGI. Deletions cut 6 bases from V and 5 bases from J, with 10 bases between. The CDR3 DNA sequence: TGTGCCAGCAGCCCCGGCGGGTATGGCTACACCTTC. It yields the protein CASSPGGYGYTF.

The chain employs TRBV6-6 and TRBJ2-5; the D call may be TRBD1 or TRBD2 (5 bases each). With the DNA end fitting TRBJ2-7 better, the J assignment may be wrong. CDR1 is MNHNY, CDR2 SVGAGI, per germline (reference sequence). There are 15 residues in the CDR3. The DNA for the CDR3 is TGTGCCAGCAGCCCCCCCCGGGACGCCGACTACGAGCAGTACTTC. Amino acid sequence: CASSPPRDADYEQYF.

This clone was seen a handful of times. This chain connects TRBV14 to TRBJ2-5; TRBD2 agrees at 9 bases. The CDR3 extends over 16 amino acids. Trimming cost V 6 bases and J 4 bases; bases outside gene matches: 12. The germline CDR1 and CDR2 sequences are SGHDN and FVKESK. The CDR3 region is CASSPGIAGAGETQYF. The DNA of the CDR3 is TGTGCCAGCAGTCCGGGGATAGCGGGGGCGGGAGAGACCCAGTACTTC.

The chain couples TRBV5-8 to TRBJ1-2, with 7 nucleotides matching TRBD1. From germline, CDR1 is SGHTS and CDR2 YDEGEE. V dropped 4 bases and J dropped 5; count of bases not matched to a gene: 5. CDR3 length: 13 amino acids. The CDR3 sequence: CASSVGTVYGYTF. CDR3 nucleotides: TGTGCCAGCAGCGTCGGGACAGTATATGGCTACACCTTC.

This chain links TRBV5-4 with TRBJ2-4; TRBD1 is a possible D gene (6 bases). The CDR3 totals 14 residues. Trimming cost V 2 bases and J 6 bases, with 12 bases left between them. Germline loops: CDR1 SGHNT, CDR2 YYREEE (reference sequence). The CDR3 sequence is CASSFSLGGNIQYF. DNA for the CDR3: TGTGCCAGCAGCTTTAGTTTAGGGGGAAACATTCAGTACTTC.

In nucleotides, the CDR3 is TGTGCCAGCAGTTACAGGGGGCCGGACACCGGGGAGCTGTTTTTT. Translated: CASSYRGPDTGELFF. The chain joins TRBV6-5 to TRBJ2-2, with 7 bases fitting TRBD1. CDR3 length equals 15 residues. CDR1 is MNHEY and CDR2 is SVGAGI in the germline V gene. V gave up 2 bases and J gave up 3 bases; unmatched junction bases: 3.

This rearrangement joins TRBV5-5 to TRBJ2-1; 7 bases are a match to TRBD2. V gave up 0 bases and J gave up 1 base; unmatched junction bases: 1. The length of the CDR3 is 15 residues. Germline V gives CDR1 SGHKS, CDR2 YYEKEE (reference sequence). The CDR3 DNA is TGTGCCAGCAGCTTGGGGGGGGGATCCTACAATGAGCAGTTCTTC. Amino acid sequence: CASSLGGGSYNEQFF.

The genes are TRBV5-1 and TRBJ2-3, with TRBD2 matching 12 bases. The germline V gene encodes CDR1 SGHRS and CDR2 YFSETQ. Losses at the gene ends were 2 bases for V and 7 bases for J; bases not matched to a gene: 5. The CDR3 loop spans 15 amino acids. In nucleotides, the CDR3 is TGCGCCAGCAGCTTAGGGCTAGCGGGGGGGAATACGCAGTATTTT. Protein: CASSLGLAGGNTQYF. The full variable domain, with the rest looked up from reference TRBV5-1 and TRBJ2-3, is KAGVTQTPRYLIKTRGQQVTLSCSPISGHRSVSWYQQTPGQGLQFLFEYFSETQRNKGNFPGRFSGRQFSNSRSEMNVSTLELGDSALYLCASSLGLAGGNTQYFGPGTRLTVL.

The chain has TRBV5-1 and TRBJ1-1; the D is unclear. V gave up 2 bases and J gave up 0 bases, with 5 bases separating them. The CDR3 covers 13 residues. The germline CDR1 and CDR2 sequences are SGHRS and YFSETQ. CDR3 amino acids: CASSLGVNTEAFF. CDR3 nucleotide sequence: TGCGCCAGCAGCTTAGGAGTGAACACTGAAGCTTTCTTT.

This clone was counted between two and nine times. The rearrangement joins TRBV9 to TRBJ2-6; 7 bases are shared with TRBD1. Germline loops: CDR1 SGDLS, CDR2 YYNGEE. The CDR3 consists of 18 residues. J gave up 4 bases and V 3 bases, and 13 bases lay outside the gene matches. This CDR3 is CASSDLQGSALGANVLTF. The CDR3 region has the DNA TGTGCCAGCAGCGACCTACAGGGGTCCGCTCTGGGGGCCAACGTCCTGACTTTC.